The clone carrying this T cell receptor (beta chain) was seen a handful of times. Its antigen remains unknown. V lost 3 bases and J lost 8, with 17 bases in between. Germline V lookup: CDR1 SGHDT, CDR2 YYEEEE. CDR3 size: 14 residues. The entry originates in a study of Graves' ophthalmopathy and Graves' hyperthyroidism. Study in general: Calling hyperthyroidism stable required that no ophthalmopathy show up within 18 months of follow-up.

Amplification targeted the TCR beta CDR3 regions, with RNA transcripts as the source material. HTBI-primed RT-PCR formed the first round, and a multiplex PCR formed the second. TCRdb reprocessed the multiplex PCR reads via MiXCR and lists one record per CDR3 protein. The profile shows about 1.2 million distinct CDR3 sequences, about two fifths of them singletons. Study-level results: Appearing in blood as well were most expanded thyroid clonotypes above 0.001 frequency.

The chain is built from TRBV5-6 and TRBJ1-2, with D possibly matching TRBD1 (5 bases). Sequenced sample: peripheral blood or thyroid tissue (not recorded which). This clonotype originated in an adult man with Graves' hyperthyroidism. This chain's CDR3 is CASSYTGRRLGYTF. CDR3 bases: TGTGCCAGCAGCTACACGGGACGACGATTAGGCTACACCTTC.